The 11 T cell receptor beta chains below were found in one sample sequenced in a study of identical twins. One entry per CDR3 protein results from TCRdb running MiXCR on the 5' RACE reads. The sample lists 470,000 or so distinct CDR3 sequences; approximately 24% were seen once. The same data also went into a second study, on T cells expressing NK-cell markers.

Sequenced: CD4+ T cells sorted from blood. These receptors were taken from a woman aged 18-29 years in good health.

The DNA of the CDR3 is TGTGCCAGCTCACGCGTCAATGAGCAGTTCTTC. It codes for CASSRVNEQFF. V gene TRBV18 combines with J gene TRBJ2-1, with unresolved D. This CDR3 comprises 11 residues. Germline CDR1 and CDR2: KGHSH and LQKENI. V gave up 4 bases and J gave up 6 bases, with 4 bases separating them. The full variable domain, with the rest looked up from reference TRBV18 and TRBJ2-1, is NAGVMQNPRHLVRRRGQEARLRCSPMKGHSHVYWYRQLPEEGLKFMVYLQKENIIDESGMPKERFSAEFPKEGPSILRIQQVVRGDSAAYFCASSRVNEQFFGPGTRLTVL.

The genes are TRBV7-6 and TRBJ2-3, with 9 bases aligning to TRBD1. There are 19 residues in the CDR3. The germline CDR1 and CDR2 sequences are SGHVS and FNYEAQ. Trimming removed 5 bases from V and 0 bases from J; junction bases left unmatched: 15. The CDR3 DNA is TGTGCCAGCAGCAGAATTACAGGGGGCGCAAGGTCTAGCACAGATACGCAGTATTTT. It encodes CASSRITGGARSSTDTQYF.

This clonotype was picked up many times. The chain recombines TRBV6-1 with TRBJ1-5; 8 bases are shared with TRBD1. Per the germline V gene, CDR1 is MNHNS and CDR2 is SASEGT. J was trimmed by 2 bases and V by 7 bases; bases with no gene match: 4. This CDR3 is built from 14 residues. This CDR3 reads CASTPGQGNQPQHF. CDR3 in DNA: TGTGCCAGCACCCCGGGACAGGGCAATCAGCCCCAGCATTTT.

The chain combines TRBV5-1 with TRBJ2-5; 10 nucleotides match TRBD1. The V gene's germline CDR1 is SGHRS and CDR2 YFSETQ. This CDR3 has 15 residues. With 4 bases clipped from V and 2 bases from J, the junction kept 5 bases outside the gene matches. In DNA form, the CDR3 reads TGCGCCAGCAGCCTCGACAGGGGGCGACAAGAGACCCAGTACTTC. It is translated as CASSLDRGRQETQYF.

The chain joins TRBV5-1 to TRBJ2-5; a weak D match, TRBD1 (5 bases). The CDR3 is 16 residues long. V was clipped by 4 bases and J by 0 bases, with 16 bases between them. Germline CDR1 SGHRS, CDR2 YFSETQ. The CDR3 DNA sequence: TGCGCCAGCAGCCCCTTGAAGGGGTCGTACCAAGAGACCCAGTACTTC. This gives the protein CASSPLKGSYQETQYF.

The chain carries TRBV23-1 and TRBJ2-7; D gene unclear. TRBV23-1 falls under the ORF class, with uncertain function. Trimming removed 11 bases from V and 6 bases from J, with 14 bases in between. This CDR3 region has 11 residues. CDR3 protein: CAVLIWGEQYF. CDR3 sequence (DNA): TGCGCCGTTCTCATTTGGGGCGAGCAGTACTTC.

This clonotype was detected a few times. J is TRBJ2-5 and V is TRBV7-8; 13 nucleotides agree with TRBD2. The CDR3 consists of 16 residues. Germline V gene sequence: CDR1 SGHVS, CDR2 FQNEAQ. The trim removed 4 bases at V and 5 bases at J, leaving 7 bases unmatched. The CDR3 bases are TGTGCCAGCAGCTCTCGTTGGACTAGCGGGAGTGAGACCCAGTACTTC. Encoded protein: CASSSRWTSGSETQYF.

This chain links TRBV7-2 with TRBJ2-1; 10 nucleotides align to TRBD1. Germline-derived CDR1 and CDR2 are SGHTA and FQGNSA. The CDR3 length is 13 residues. V gave up 3 bases and J gave up 9 bases; unmatched junction bases: 2. The CDR3 here is CASSLGQGSEQFF. The CDR3 DNA reads as TGTGCCAGCAGCTTGGGACAGGGGTCTGAGCAGTTCTTC.

The rearrangement joins TRBV6-2 or TRBV6-3 to TRBJ2-7, with no clear D. CDR1 MNHEY and CDR2 SVGEGT come from the germline V gene. V lost 6 bases to trimming and J lost 4 bases, with 7 bases between them. CDR3 size: 11 residues. CDR3 loop: CASRRLYEQYF. The CDR3 DNA reads TGTGCCAGCAGGAGACTGTACGAGCAGTACTTC.

The V and J genes are TRBV7-6 and TRBJ2-7; D possibly corresponds to TRBD1 (6 bases). Germline values: CDR1 SGHVS, CDR2 FNYEAQ. The V end lost 0 bases, the J end lost 2 bases, and 11 bases lay between the germline ends. The CDR3 extends over 15 amino acids. The CDR3 DNA sequence: TGTGCCAGCAGCTTAGCTGGCAGGGGCCCCTACGAGCAGTACTTC. Protein sequence: CASSLAGRGPYEQYF.

The chain joins TRBV20-1 to TRBJ2-3; D possibly corresponds to TRBD2 (6 bases). Germline lookup yields CDR1 DFQATT and CDR2 SNEGSKA (reference sequence). The CDR3 consists of 14 residues. With 3 bases removed from V and 3 bases from J, the gap between germline ends came to 13 bases. CDR3 residues: CSARAGGETDTQYF. CDR3 nucleotide sequence: TGCAGTGCTAGGGCCGGGGGAGAGACAGATACGCAGTATTTT.